This TCR beta chain stems from a study of shared clonotypes between healthy human individuals. Produced via immunoSEQ multiplex PCR; TCRdb's table is partial and in-frame only. The sample lists millions of clones; around 94% were seen once. It was into CD45RA+ naive and CD45RA-negative memory subsets that the CD4+ cells were split. The CDR3 is made up of 15 amino acids. Germline loops: CDR1 SGHTA, CDR2 FQGNSA. The TCR was taken from a man between 18 and 35 years old in good health. Source material: naive CD4+ T cells sorted from blood. Subset noted: CD45RA+ positively selected. The chain uses TRBV7-2 and TRBJ2-5; 8 positions match TRBD2. The J call may be in error: the DNA end matches TRBJ2-7 better. The CDR3 sequence is CASSPRRGEFYEQYF. The CDR3 nucleotides are TGTGCCAGCAGCCCCCGGCGGGGGGAATTCTACGAGCAGTACTTC.